The entry below describes one TCR beta chain. Antigen: not known. Since the CDR3 does not end with the conserved phenylalanine or tryptophan, this likely comes from a read error. Trimming cost V 4 bases and J 3 bases, with 10 bases left between them. The CDR3 sequence is 13 residues long. The germline gives CDR1 DFQATT, CDR2 SNEGSKA (reference sequence). MiXCR was run by TCRdb on the 5' RACE reads, yielding one entry per CDR3 protein. Of roughly 1.6 million distinct CDR3 sequences listed, about 30% are singletons. The record originates from a study of identical twins. Study observations and caveats: It was possible that invariant MAIT and iNKT cells partly confounded the zero-insertion analyses. Memory repertoires showed no such pattern, whereas abundant cord blood beta clonotypes carried fewer insertions. The study based its conclusions on cross-sectional statistical analysis and did not follow the same donors.

All donors were healthy Caucasians. This receptor was obtained from a newborn girl in good health. The J gene is TRBJ2-1, the V gene TRBV20-1; unclear D gene. Sequenced input: cord blood. This chain's CDR3 is CSAILSYYNEQFS. The CDR3 DNA reads as TGCAGTGCTATTCTTAGTTACTACAATGAGCAGTTCTCC.